These T cell receptor beta chains were read from a single sample in a study of T cell responses to AZD1222 COVID-19 vaccine. Method: immunoSEQ multiplex PCR; TCRdb's copy keeps in-frame clones and lacks some. The sample lists roughly 200,000 clones, around 88% occurring once. Sequenced here: peripheral blood, sampled on day 0 of AZD1222 vaccination. The receptors derive from an adult in good health. Each CDR3 is given with its conserved first and last residue. Each record gives: D gene, V gene, clone size, J gene, CDR3 length, CDR3 protein, CDR3 DNA. The D gene is left open where the match is weak. A row's size may be missing; if present it is once, few, many or a size class.

d_gene: TRBD1; v_gene: TRBV14; abundance: NA; j_gene: TRBJ1-2; len: 16; CDR3aa: CASSRYRRDREVGYTF; CDR3nt: TGTGCCAGCAGCCGCTACCGGCGGGACAGGGAAGTGGGCTACACCTTC
d_gene: TRBD1; v_gene: TRBV3-1/TRBV3-2; abundance: NA; j_gene: TRBJ1-1; len: 15; CDR3aa: CASSQWDSSGTEAFF; CDR3nt: TGTGCCAGCAGCCAATGGGACAGCTCCGGCACTGAAGCTTTCTTT
d_gene: TRBD1; v_gene: TRBV30; abundance: NA; j_gene: TRBJ2-2; len: 17; CDR3aa: CAWGGRQGATRTGELFF; CDR3nt: TGTGCCTGGGGGGGACGACAGGGGGCGACGCGGACCGGGGAGCTGTTTTTT
d_gene: TRBD1; v_gene: TRBV4-1; abundance: NA; j_gene: TRBJ1-1; len: 15; CDR3aa: CASSQVDRVNTEAFF; CDR3nt: TGCGCCAGCAGCCAAGTGGACAGGGTAAACACTGAAGCTTTCTTT
d_gene: TRBD2; v_gene: TRBV4-3; abundance: NA; j_gene: TRBJ2-3; len: 16; CDR3aa: CASSPRLAGSTDTQYF; CDR3nt: TGCGCCAGCAGCCCACGACTAGCGGGTAGCACAGATACGCAGTATTTT
d_gene: TRBD1; v_gene: TRBV3-1/TRBV3-2; abundance: NA; j_gene: TRBJ1-2; len: 18; CDR3aa: CASSQLRDRERSNYGYTF; CDR3nt: TGTGCCAGCAGCCAACTTCGGGACAGGGAAAGATCTAACTATGGCTACACCTTC
d_gene: TRBD1; v_gene: TRBV7-8; abundance: NA; j_gene: TRBJ2-1; len: 16; CDR3aa: CASSRPPATGGNEQFF; CDR3nt: TGTGCCAGCAGCCGGCCCCCCGCGACAGGGGGCAATGAGCAGTTCTTC
d_gene: NA; v_gene: TRBV5-6; abundance: few; j_gene: TRBJ1-5; len: 16; CDR3aa: CASSRRSAGVYQPQHF; CDR3nt: TGTGCCAGCAGCCGTAGGTCGGCAGGGGTTTATCAGCCCCAGCATTTT
d_gene: NA; v_gene: TRBV29-1; abundance: NA; j_gene: TRBJ2-1; len: 14; CDR3aa: CSVEDPGLYNEQFF; CDR3nt: TGCAGCGTTGAAGATCCTGGACTCTACAATGAGCAGTTCTTC
d_gene: NA; v_gene: TRBV11-2; abundance: NA; j_gene: TRBJ1-2; len: 14; CDR3aa: CASSFGELDYGYTF; CDR3nt: TGTGCCAGCAGCTTCGGGGAATTAGACTATGGCTACACCTTC
d_gene: TRBD1; v_gene: TRBV7-3; abundance: few; j_gene: TRBJ2-2; len: 15; CDR3aa: CASSWTGSNTGELFF; CDR3nt: TGTGCCAGCAGCTGGACAGGTTCCAACACCGGGGAGCTGTTTTTT
d_gene: TRBD1; v_gene: TRBV4-2; abundance: NA; j_gene: TRBJ2-7; len: 16; CDR3aa: CASSRELRQGPYEQYF; CDR3nt: TGTGCCAGCAGTCGAGAGCTAAGACAGGGTCCCTACGAGCAGTACTTC
d_gene: NA; v_gene: TRBV2; abundance: NA; j_gene: TRBJ1-2; len: 11; CDR3aa: CASRQVYGYTF; CDR3nt: TGTGCCAGCAGACAGGTCTATGGCTACACCTTC
d_gene: NA; v_gene: TRBV21-1; abundance: NA; j_gene: TRBJ2-1; len: 9; CDR3aa: CARVNEQFF; CDR3nt: TGTGCCAGAGTCAATGAGCAGTTCTTC
d_gene: NA; v_gene: TRBV4-1; abundance: NA; j_gene: TRBJ1-6; len: 13; CDR3aa: CASSQVSHSPLHF; CDR3nt: TGCGCCAGCAGCCAAGTTTCGCATTCACCCCTCCACTTT
d_gene: NA; v_gene: TRBV19; abundance: NA; j_gene: TRBJ1-4; len: 16; CDR3aa: CASTPRRQLSSEKLFF; CDR3nt: TGTGCCAGCACCCCCCGCCGACAGCTATCCTCTGAAAAACTGTTTTTT
d_gene: TRBD1; v_gene: TRBV5-6; abundance: NA; j_gene: TRBJ1-2; len: 15; CDR3aa: CASSPTQGGGYGYTF; CDR3nt: TGTGCCAGCAGCCCCACACAGGGGGGAGGCTATGGCTACACCTTC
d_gene: NA; v_gene: TRBV7-9; abundance: NA; j_gene: TRBJ1-2; len: 13; CDR3aa: CASTMDGRGGYTF; CDR3nt: TGTGCCAGCACCATGGACGGGAGAGGCGGCTACACCTTC
d_gene: NA; v_gene: TRBV12-5; abundance: NA; j_gene: TRBJ1-3; len: 15; CDR3aa: CASGLVSGVGNTIYF; CDR3nt: TGTGCTAGTGGTTTGGTCTCAGGGGTGGGAAACACCATATATTTT
d_gene: NA; v_gene: TRBV15; abundance: NA; j_gene: TRBJ1-1; len: 14; CDR3aa: CATSRDGTYTEAFF; CDR3nt: TGTGCCACCAGCAGAGACGGGACATACACTGAAGCTTTCTTT
d_gene: NA; v_gene: TRBV20-1; abundance: NA; j_gene: TRBJ1-3; len: 11; CDR3aa: CSASFGNTIYF; CDR3nt: TGCAGTGCTAGTTTTGGAAACACCATATATTTT
d_gene: TRBD1; v_gene: TRBV11-2; abundance: NA; j_gene: TRBJ2-7; len: 15; CDR3aa: CASSSDRGDSYEQYF; CDR3nt: TGTGCCAGCAGTTCCGACAGGGGGGACTCCTACGAGCAGTACTTC
d_gene: NA; v_gene: TRBV5-1; abundance: NA; j_gene: TRBJ1-1; len: 15; CDR3aa: CASSSPEELNTEAFF; CDR3nt: TGCGCCAGCAGCTCGCCAGAAGAGTTGAACACTGAAGCTTTCTTT
d_gene: NA; v_gene: TRBV11-1; abundance: NA; j_gene: TRBJ1-6; len: 14; CDR3aa: CASSLELYNSPLHF; CDR3nt: TGTGCCAGCAGCTTGGAACTTTATAATTCACCCCTCCACTTT
d_gene: NA; v_gene: TRBV7-9; abundance: once; j_gene: TRBJ2-7; len: 13; CDR3aa: CASSTRATYEQYF; CDR3nt: TGTGCCAGCAGCACTCGGGCAACATACGAGCAGTACTTC
d_gene: NA; v_gene: TRBV7-3; abundance: once; j_gene: TRBJ2-1; len: 17; CDR3aa: CASSLKGGVSSYNEQFF; CDR3nt: TGTGCCAGCAGCTTAAAAGGGGGGGTCTCTTCCTACAATGAGCAGTTCTTC
d_gene: NA; v_gene: TRBV5-1; abundance: once; j_gene: TRBJ1-4; len: 15; CDR3aa: CASSLERTINEKLFF; CDR3nt: TGCGCCAGCAGCTTGGAAAGGACTATTAATGAAAAACTGTTTTTT
d_gene: NA; v_gene: TRBV6-5; abundance: few; j_gene: TRBJ1-1; len: 11; CDR3aa: CASSYDTEAFF; CDR3nt: TGTGCCAGCAGTTACGATACTGAAGCTTTCTTT
d_gene: NA; v_gene: TRBV6-1; abundance: NA; j_gene: TRBJ1-1; len: 15; CDR3aa: CASSELQLMNTEAFF; CDR3nt: TGTGCCAGCAGTGAATTACAGCTCATGAACACTGAAGCTTTCTTT
d_gene: NA; v_gene: TRBV3-1/TRBV3-2; abundance: NA; j_gene: TRBJ2-6; len: 14; CDR3aa: CASSQGPGANVLTF; CDR3nt: TGTGCCAGCAGCCAAGGGCCTGGGGCCAACGTCCTGACTTTC
d_gene: TRBD1; v_gene: TRBV3-1/TRBV3-2; abundance: NA; j_gene: TRBJ1-1; len: 14; CDR3aa: CASSRQGLNTEAFF; CDR3nt: TGTGCCAGCAGCCGACAGGGGTTGAACACTGAAGCTTTCTTT
d_gene: TRBD1; v_gene: TRBV4-3; abundance: NA; j_gene: TRBJ1-2; len: 15; CDR3aa: CASSQGPGQGYGYTF; CDR3nt: TGCGCCAGCAGCCAAGGACCGGGACAGGGATATGGCTACACCTTC
d_gene: TRBD2; v_gene: TRBV10-3; abundance: NA; j_gene: TRBJ2-2; len: 16; CDR3aa: CAISSSGGANTGELFF; CDR3nt: TGTGCCATCAGTTCTAGCGGGGGGGCCAACACCGGGGAGCTGTTTTTT
d_gene: NA; v_gene: TRBV28; abundance: NA; j_gene: TRBJ1-2; len: 13; CDR3aa: CASSLVATQGYTF; CDR3nt: TGTGCCAGCAGTTTAGTGGCCACCCAGGGCTACACCTTC
d_gene: NA; v_gene: TRBV5-1; abundance: few; j_gene: TRBJ1-1; len: 14; CDR3aa: CASSLGTVNTEAFF; CDR3nt: TGCGCCAGCAGCTTGGGGACAGTGAACACTGAAGCTTTCTTT
d_gene: TRBD2; v_gene: TRBV6-2/TRBV6-3; abundance: NA; j_gene: TRBJ2-5; len: 14; CDR3aa: CASSYNLAGQAQYF; CDR3nt: TGTGCCAGCAGTTACAACCTAGCGGGGCAGGCCCAGTACTTC
d_gene: TRBD1; v_gene: TRBV5-1; abundance: NA; j_gene: TRBJ2-7; len: 15; CDR3aa: CASSLISGQGAEQYF; CDR3nt: TGCGCCAGCAGCCTGATCTCGGGACAGGGGGCCGAGCAGTACTTC
d_gene: TRBD1; v_gene: TRBV5-1; abundance: few; j_gene: TRBJ2-7; len: 12; CDR3aa: CASSRDRYEQYF; CDR3nt: TGCGCCAGCAGCAGGGACAGATACGAGCAGTACTTC
d_gene: NA; v_gene: TRBV24-1; abundance: NA; j_gene: TRBJ2-2; len: 16; CDR3aa: CATSAEVPGETGELFF; CDR3nt: TGTGCCACCAGCGCCGAAGTGCCGGGGGAAACCGGGGAGCTGTTTTTT
d_gene: TRBD2; v_gene: TRBV29-1; abundance: NA; j_gene: TRBJ2-5; len: 14; CDR3aa: CSGAGGGFQETQYF; CDR3nt: TGCAGCGGGGCGGGCGGGGGGTTCCAAGAGACCCAGTACTTC
d_gene: NA; v_gene: TRBV14; abundance: NA; j_gene: TRBJ1-2; len: 13; CDR3aa: CASSQGQLYGYTF; CDR3nt: TGTGCCAGCAGCCAAGGACAGCTCTATGGCTACACCTTC
d_gene: NA; v_gene: TRBV5-4; abundance: NA; j_gene: TRBJ1-1; len: 15; CDR3aa: CASSLGGSLNTEAFF; CDR3nt: TGTGCCAGCAGCTTGGGGGGAAGTTTGAACACTGAAGCTTTCTTT
d_gene: NA; v_gene: TRBV19; abundance: NA; j_gene: TRBJ2-2; len: 15; CDR3aa: CASSIQGGTTGELFF; CDR3nt: TGTGCCAGTAGTATTCAGGGGGGGACCACCGGGGAGCTGTTTTTT
d_gene: NA; v_gene: TRBV30; abundance: NA; j_gene: TRBJ1-2; len: 12; CDR3aa: CAWSAQGRGYTF; CDR3nt: TGTGCCTGGAGTGCCCAGGGGAGAGGCTACACCTTC
d_gene: NA; v_gene: TRBV9; abundance: NA; j_gene: TRBJ2-1; len: 14; CDR3aa: CASSVDLSYNEQFF; CDR3nt: TGTGCCAGCAGCGTAGACCTCTCCTACAATGAGCAGTTCTTC
d_gene: TRBD1; v_gene: TRBV29-1; abundance: NA; j_gene: TRBJ1-3; len: 17; CDR3aa: CSVEERPGQGEGNTIYF; CDR3nt: TGCAGCGTTGAAGAGCGACCGGGACAGGGGGAAGGAAACACCATATATTTT
d_gene: NA; v_gene: TRBV6-5; abundance: NA; j_gene: TRBJ1-5; len: 13; CDR3aa: CASSWRNNQPQHF; CDR3nt: TGTGCCAGCAGTTGGAGGAACAATCAGCCCCAGCATTTT
d_gene: TRBD1; v_gene: TRBV5-6; abundance: NA; j_gene: TRBJ1-2; len: 15; CDR3aa: CASSFIRQGVYGYTF; CDR3nt: TGTGCCAGCAGCTTCATAAGACAGGGGGTCTATGGCTACACCTTC
d_gene: NA; v_gene: TRBV5-4; abundance: NA; j_gene: TRBJ1-5; len: 13; CDR3aa: CASSLGSNQPQHF; CDR3nt: TGTGCCAGCAGCTTGGGGAGCAATCAGCCCCAGCATTTT
d_gene: TRBD1; v_gene: TRBV5-6; abundance: once; j_gene: TRBJ1-2; len: 13; CDR3aa: CASSAWTGVGYTF; CDR3nt: TGTGCCAGCAGCGCATGGACAGGCGTTGGCTACACCTTC
d_gene: NA; v_gene: TRBV19; abundance: NA; j_gene: TRBJ1-5; len: 15; CDR3aa: CASRGGGEGTQPQHF; CDR3nt: TGTGCCAGTAGAGGAGGAGGAGAAGGGACTCAGCCCCAGCATTTT
d_gene: TRBD1; v_gene: TRBV27; abundance: NA; j_gene: TRBJ1-2; len: 14; CDR3aa: CASSSDRGRDGYTF; CDR3nt: TGTGCCAGCAGTTCAGACAGGGGGAGGGATGGCTACACCTTC
d_gene: NA; v_gene: TRBV2; abundance: NA; j_gene: TRBJ1-3; len: 15; CDR3aa: CASSEFLTSGNTIYF; CDR3nt: TGTGCCAGCAGTGAATTTCTGACCTCTGGAAACACCATATATTTT
d_gene: TRBD1; v_gene: TRBV5-1; abundance: NA; j_gene: TRBJ1-2; len: 15; CDR3aa: CASSLETGSNYGYTF; CDR3nt: TGCGCCAGCAGCTTGGAGACAGGGTCTAACTATGGCTACACCTTC
d_gene: TRBD1; v_gene: TRBV7-8; abundance: NA; j_gene: TRBJ2-7; len: 18; CDR3aa: CASSARGKWTGFFHEQYF; CDR3nt: TGTGCCAGCAGCGCACGGGGGAAGTGGACAGGGTTTTTCCACGAGCAGTACTTC